This TCR beta chain derives from a study of T-cell memory formation after mild COVID-19. Overall study findings and caveats: Contracting clones localized mainly to CM and EM when CD4+ and mainly to EMRA when CD8+. Researchers found some responding clones in pre-infection memory, a sign that cross-reactive memory joined. Among clones contracting day 15 to 85, CD4/CD8 was balanced, whereas later expanders leaned CD4+.

Constant-segment primers and 5'RACE yielded cDNA libraries for TCR alpha and TCR beta, each carrying sample barcodes and UMIs. TCRdb ran MiXCR on the 5' RACE reads and lists one entry per CDR3 protein. The data contain 250,000 to 300,000 distinct CDR3 sequences, approximately 15% of them seen just once; the ten biggest clones take up about a fifth. As to this clonotype: Its antigen is not known.

The length of the CDR3 is 16 residues. Germline V lookup: CDR1 KGHSH, CDR2 LQKENI. V was shortened by 3 bases and J by 4 bases, with 18 bases between the two germline ends. The source of this sequence is a man aged 18 to 30 who had mild COVID-19 (a few samples of this study predate the infection). Cell type and time point are not known. The chain links TRBV18 to TRBJ1-1, with D possibly TRBD1 on 6 matching bases. The sequencing sample was made of PBMCs or a T cell subset sorted from them (not recorded which). The CDR3 sequence is CASSPSPQGFGTEAFF. Here the CDR3 DNA reads TGTGCCAGCTCACCGAGCCCACAGGGCTTCGGCACTGAAGCTTTCTTT.